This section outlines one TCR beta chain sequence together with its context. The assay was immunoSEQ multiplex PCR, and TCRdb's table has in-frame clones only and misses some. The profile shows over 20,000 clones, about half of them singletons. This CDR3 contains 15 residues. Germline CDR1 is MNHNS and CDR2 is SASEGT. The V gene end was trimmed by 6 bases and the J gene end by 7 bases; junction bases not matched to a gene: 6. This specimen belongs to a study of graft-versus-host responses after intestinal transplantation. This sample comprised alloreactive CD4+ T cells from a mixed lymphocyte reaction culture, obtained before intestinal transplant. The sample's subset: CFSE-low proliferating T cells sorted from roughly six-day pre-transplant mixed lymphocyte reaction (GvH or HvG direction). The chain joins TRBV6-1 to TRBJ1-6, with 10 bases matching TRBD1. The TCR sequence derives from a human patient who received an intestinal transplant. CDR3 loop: CASSPGTGVNSPLHF. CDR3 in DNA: TGTGCCAGCAGCCCCGGGACAGGGGTAAATTCACCCCTCCACTTT.